This TCR beta chain originates from a study of T cell responses to AZD1222 COVID-19 vaccine. The CDR3 loop spans 13 amino acids. The V gene lost 3 bases and the J gene lost 7 bases, with 10 bases spanning the gap. CDR1 is KGHSH, CDR2 LQKENI, per germline. General study points: Spike-specific TCR repertoires showed rising breadth and depth after two AZD1222 doses. Seropositive at baseline were only a handful of AZD1222 recipients. The span of vaccine-associated CD4 TCRs extended across spike, with dominance at 160-218 and 743-854.

The method was immunoSEQ multiplex PCR; TCRdb's version includes in-frame clones alone and lacks a portion of them. This table holds 180,000 or so clones, 90% to 95% found once. Regarding this clone: Its target is not known.

The study pooled second doses at about 4 or about 12 weeks. Sequenced here: peripheral blood, sampled 28 days after the second AZD1222 dose. V gene TRBV18 combines with J gene TRBJ2-1, with D perhaps matching TRBD1 or TRBD2 (5 bases each). The TCR comes from an adult who received the AZD1222 COVID-19 vaccine. CDR3 sequence (DNA): TGTGCCAGCTCACCTAGCGACAGAAATGAGCAGTTCTTC. Translation gives CASSPSDRNEQFF.